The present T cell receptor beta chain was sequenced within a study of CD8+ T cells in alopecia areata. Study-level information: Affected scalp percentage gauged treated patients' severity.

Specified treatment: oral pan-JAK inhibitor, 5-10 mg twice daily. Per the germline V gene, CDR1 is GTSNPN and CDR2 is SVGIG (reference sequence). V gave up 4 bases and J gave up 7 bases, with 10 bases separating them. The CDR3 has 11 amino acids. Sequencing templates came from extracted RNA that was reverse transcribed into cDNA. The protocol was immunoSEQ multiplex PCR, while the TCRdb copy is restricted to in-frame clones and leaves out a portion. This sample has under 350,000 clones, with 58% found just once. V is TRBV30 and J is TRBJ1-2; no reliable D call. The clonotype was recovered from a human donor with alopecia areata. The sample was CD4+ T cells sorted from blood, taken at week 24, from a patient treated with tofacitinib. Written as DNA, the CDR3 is TGTGCCTGGATTCATGGACGTGGCTACACCTTC. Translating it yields CAWIHGRGYTF. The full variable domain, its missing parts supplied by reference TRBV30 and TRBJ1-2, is SQTIHQWPATLVQPVGSPLSLECTVEGTSNPNLYWYRQAAGRGLQLLFYSVGIGQISSEVPQNLSASRPQDRQFILSSKKLLLSDSGFYLCAWIHGRGYTFGSGTRLTVV.